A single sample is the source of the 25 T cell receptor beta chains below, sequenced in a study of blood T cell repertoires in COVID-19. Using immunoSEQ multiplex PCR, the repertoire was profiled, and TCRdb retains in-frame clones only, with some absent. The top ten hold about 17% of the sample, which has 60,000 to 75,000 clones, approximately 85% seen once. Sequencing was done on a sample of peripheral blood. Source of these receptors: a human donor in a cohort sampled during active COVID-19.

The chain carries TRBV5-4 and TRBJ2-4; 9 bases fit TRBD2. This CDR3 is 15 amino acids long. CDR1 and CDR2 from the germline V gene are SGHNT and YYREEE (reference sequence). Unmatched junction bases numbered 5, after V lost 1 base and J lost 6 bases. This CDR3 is CASSLSSGGRNIQYF. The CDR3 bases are TGTGCCAGCAGCTTGAGTAGCGGGGGTCGAAACATTCAGTACTTC.

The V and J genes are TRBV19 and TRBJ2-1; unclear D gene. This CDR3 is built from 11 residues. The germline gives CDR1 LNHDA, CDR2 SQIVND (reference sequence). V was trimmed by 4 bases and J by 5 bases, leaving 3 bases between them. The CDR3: CASSTNNEQFF. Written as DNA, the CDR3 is TGTGCCAGTAGTACAAACAATGAGCAGTTCTTC.

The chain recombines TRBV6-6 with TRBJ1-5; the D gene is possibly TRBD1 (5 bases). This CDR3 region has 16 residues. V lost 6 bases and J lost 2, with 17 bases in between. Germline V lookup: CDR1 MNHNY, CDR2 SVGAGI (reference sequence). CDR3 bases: TGTGCCAGCAGCATAGGGGTGGGCGCCGGCAATCAGCCCCAGCATTTT. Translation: CASSIGVGAGNQPQHF.

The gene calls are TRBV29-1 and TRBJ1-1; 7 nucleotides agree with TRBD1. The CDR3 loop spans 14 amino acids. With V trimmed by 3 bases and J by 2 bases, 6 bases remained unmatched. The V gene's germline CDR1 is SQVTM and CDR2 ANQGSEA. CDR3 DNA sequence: TGCAGCGTTGATGGCTACAGGGGAAACACTGAAGCTTTCTTT. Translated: CSVDGYRGNTEAFF.

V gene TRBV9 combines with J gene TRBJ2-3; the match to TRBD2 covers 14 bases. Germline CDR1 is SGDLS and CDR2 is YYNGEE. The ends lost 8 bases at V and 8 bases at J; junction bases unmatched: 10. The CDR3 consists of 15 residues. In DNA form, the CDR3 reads TGTGCCAGTTCTCCCGGGGGGACTAGCGGGGGTACGCAGTATTTT. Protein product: CASSPGGTSGGTQYF.

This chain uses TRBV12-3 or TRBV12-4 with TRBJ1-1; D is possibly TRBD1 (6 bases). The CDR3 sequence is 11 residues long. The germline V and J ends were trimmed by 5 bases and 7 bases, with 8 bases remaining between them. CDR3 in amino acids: CASSLQGEAFF. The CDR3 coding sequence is TGTGCCAGCAGTCTACAGGGTGAAGCTTTCTTT.

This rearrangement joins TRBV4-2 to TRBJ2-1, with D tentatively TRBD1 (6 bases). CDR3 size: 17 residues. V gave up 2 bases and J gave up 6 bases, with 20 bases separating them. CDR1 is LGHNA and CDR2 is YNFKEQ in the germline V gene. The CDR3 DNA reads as TGTGCCAGCAGCCAAAAAGGGGGTGGGGCGGAACGCAATGAGCAGTTCTTC. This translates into CASSQKGGGAERNEQFF.

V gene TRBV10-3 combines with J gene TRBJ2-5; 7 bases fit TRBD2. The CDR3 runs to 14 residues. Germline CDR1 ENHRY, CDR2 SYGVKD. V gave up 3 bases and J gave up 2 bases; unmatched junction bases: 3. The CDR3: CAISDLGGQETQYF. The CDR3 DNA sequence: TGTGCCATCAGTGATCTCGGGGGGCAAGAGACCCAGTACTTC.

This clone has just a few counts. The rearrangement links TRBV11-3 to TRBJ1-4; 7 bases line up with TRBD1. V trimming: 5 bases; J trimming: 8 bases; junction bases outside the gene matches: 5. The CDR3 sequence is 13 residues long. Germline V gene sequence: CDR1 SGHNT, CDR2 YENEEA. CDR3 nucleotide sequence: TGTGCCAGCAGCGCGGGACAGAGAGAAAAACTGTTTTTT. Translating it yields CASSAGQREKLFF.

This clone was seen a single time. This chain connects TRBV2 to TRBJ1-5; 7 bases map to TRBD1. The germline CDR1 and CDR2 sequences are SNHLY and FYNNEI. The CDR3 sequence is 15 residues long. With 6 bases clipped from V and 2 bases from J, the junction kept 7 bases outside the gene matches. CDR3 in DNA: TGTGCCAGCAGCCCCAGGACAGGTGGCAATCAGCCCCAGCATTTT. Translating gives CASSPRTGGNQPQHF.

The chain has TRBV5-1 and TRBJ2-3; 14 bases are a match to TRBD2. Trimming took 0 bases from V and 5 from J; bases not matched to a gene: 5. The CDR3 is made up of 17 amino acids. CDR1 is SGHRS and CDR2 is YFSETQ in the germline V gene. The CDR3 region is CASSLGGLAGGRDTQYF. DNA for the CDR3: TGCGCCAGCAGCTTGGGCGGACTAGCGGGGGGCAGAGATACGCAGTATTTT.

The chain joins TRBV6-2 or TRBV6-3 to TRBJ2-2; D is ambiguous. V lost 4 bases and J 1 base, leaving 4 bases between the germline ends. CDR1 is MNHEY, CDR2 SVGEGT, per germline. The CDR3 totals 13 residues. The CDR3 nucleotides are TGTGCCAGCAGTTCAGGGAACACCGGGGAGCTGTTTTTT. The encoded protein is CASSSGNTGELFF.

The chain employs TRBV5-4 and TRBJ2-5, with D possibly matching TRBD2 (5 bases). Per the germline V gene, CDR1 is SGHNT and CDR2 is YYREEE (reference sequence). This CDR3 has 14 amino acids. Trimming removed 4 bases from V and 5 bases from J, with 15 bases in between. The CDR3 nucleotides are TGTGCCAGCAGCCCCGATCTCCGGAGGGAGACCCAGTACTTC. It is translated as CASSPDLRRETQYF.

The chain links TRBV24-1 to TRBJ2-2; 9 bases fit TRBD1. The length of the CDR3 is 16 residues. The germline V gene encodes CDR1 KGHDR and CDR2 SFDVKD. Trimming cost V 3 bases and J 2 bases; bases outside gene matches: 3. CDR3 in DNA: TGTGCCACCAGTGATCCGGGACAGGGAAACACCGGGGAGCTGTTTTTT. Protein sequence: CATSDPGQGNTGELFF.

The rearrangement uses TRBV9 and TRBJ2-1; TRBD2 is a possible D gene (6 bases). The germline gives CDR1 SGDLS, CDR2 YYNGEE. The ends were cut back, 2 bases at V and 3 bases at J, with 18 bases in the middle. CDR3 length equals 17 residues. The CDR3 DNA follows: TGTGCCAGCAGCGTCCACGGCGGGAACGGGGGCTACAATGAGCAGTTCTTC. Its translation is CASSVHGGNGGYNEQFF.

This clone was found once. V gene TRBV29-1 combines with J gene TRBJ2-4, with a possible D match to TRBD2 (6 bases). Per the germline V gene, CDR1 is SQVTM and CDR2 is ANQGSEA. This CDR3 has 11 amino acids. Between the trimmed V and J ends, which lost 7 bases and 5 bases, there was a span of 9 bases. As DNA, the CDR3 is TGCAGCGGTGGGGAGGAAAACATTCAGTACTTC. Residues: CSGGEENIQYF.

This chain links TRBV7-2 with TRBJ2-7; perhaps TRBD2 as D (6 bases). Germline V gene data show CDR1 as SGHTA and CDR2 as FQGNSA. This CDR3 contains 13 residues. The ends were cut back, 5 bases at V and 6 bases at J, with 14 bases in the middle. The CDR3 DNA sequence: TGTGCCAGCAGCAGGGACTCTTTGGGCGAGCAGTACTTC. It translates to CASSRDSLGEQYF.

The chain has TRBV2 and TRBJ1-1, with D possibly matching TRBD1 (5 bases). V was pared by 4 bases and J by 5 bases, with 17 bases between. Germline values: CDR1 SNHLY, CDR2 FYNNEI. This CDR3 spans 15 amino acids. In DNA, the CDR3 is TGTGCCAGCAGTGGGGGACTCGAGGGTAGGACTGAAGCTTTCTTT. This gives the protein CASSGGLEGRTEAFF.

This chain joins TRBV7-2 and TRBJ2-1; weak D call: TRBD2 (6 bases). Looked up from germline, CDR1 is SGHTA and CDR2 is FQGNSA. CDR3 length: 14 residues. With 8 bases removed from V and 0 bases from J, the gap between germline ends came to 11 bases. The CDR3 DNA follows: TGTGCCAGCCAGCGGGCTAGCTCCTACAATGAGCAGTTCTTC. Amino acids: CASQRASSYNEQFF.

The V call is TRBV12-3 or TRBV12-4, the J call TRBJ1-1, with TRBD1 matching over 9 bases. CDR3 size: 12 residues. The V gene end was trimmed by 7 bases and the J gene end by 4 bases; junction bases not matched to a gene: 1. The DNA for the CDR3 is TGTGCCAGCACGACAGGGGGCACTGAAGCTTTCTTT. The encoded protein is CASTTGGTEAFF.

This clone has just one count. The CDR3 nucleotides read TGTGCCAGCAGGCTAGACAGGGCCCCGGGTCAGCCCCAGCATTTT. It translates to CASRLDRAPGQPQHF. The rearrangement links TRBV2 to TRBJ1-5, with 7 bases aligning to TRBD1. The CDR3 is 15 residues long. V lost 6 bases to trimming and J lost 6 bases; unmatched junction nucleotides: 11. Per germline, CDR1 SNHLY and CDR2 FYNNEI.

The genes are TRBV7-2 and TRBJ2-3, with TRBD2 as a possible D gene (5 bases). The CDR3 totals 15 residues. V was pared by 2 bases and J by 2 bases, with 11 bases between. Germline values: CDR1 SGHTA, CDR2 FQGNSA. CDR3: CASSLMRAPTDTQYF. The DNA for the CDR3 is TGTGCCAGCAGCTTAATGCGGGCGCCCACAGATACGCAGTATTTT. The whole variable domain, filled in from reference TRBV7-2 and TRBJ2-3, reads GAGVSQSPSNKVTEKGKDVELRCDPISGHTALYWYRQSLGQGLEFLIYFQGNSAPDKSGLPSDRFSAERTGGSVSTLTIQRTQQEDSAVYLCASSLMRAPTDTQYFGPGTRLTVL.

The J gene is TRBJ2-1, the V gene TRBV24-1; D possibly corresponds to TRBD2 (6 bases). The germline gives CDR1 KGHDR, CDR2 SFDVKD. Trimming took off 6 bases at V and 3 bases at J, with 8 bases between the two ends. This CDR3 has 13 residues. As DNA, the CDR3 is TGTGCCACCAGTTCGGGGGTCTACAATGAGCAGTTCTTC. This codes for CATSSGVYNEQFF.

CDR3 coding DNA: TGTGCCAGCAGCATGACTAGCGTCGAGCAGTACTTC. The encoded protein is CASSMTSVEQYF. V gene TRBV7-8 combines with J gene TRBJ2-7; 8 bases map to TRBD2. Unmatched junction bases numbered 3, after V lost 5 bases and J lost 6 bases. CDR1 and CDR2 from the germline V gene are SGHVS and FQNEAQ. The length of the CDR3 is 12 residues.

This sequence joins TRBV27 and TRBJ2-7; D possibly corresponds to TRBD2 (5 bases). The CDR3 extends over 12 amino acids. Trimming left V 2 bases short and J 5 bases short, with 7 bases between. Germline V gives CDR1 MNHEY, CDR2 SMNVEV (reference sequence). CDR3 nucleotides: TGTGCCAGCAGTTTACCCGGGAACGAGCAGTACTTC. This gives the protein CASSLPGNEQYF.